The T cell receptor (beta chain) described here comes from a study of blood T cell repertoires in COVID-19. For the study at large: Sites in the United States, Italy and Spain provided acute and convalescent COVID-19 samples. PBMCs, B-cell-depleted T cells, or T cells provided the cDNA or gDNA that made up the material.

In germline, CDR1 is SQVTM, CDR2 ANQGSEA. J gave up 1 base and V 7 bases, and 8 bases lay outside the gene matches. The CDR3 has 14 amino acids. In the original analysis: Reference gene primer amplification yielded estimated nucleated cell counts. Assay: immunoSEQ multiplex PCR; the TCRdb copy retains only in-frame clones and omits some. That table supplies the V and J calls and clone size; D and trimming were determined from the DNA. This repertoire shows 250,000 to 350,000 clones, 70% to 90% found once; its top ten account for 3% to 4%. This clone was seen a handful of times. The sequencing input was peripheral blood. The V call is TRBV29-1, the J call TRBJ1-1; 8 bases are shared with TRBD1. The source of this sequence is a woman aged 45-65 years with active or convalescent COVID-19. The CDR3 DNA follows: TGCAGCGCTACCCTAGGGACAGGGAACACTGAAGCTTTCTTT. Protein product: CSATLGTGNTEAFF.